A single sample gave rise to the 12 T cell receptor beta chains below, sequenced in a study of blood T cells in healthy people across ages. Through a sample-barcoded 5' primer and a J-beta primer mix, a second PCR was run for roughly 7 to 11 cycles. A single record per CDR3 protein comes from TCRdb applying MiXCR to the 5' RACE reads. The table has hundreds of thousands of distinct CDR3 sequences, about half seen once. The sample comprised blood. Source of these receptors: a man aged 80 or over in good health.

This clonotype was detected only a few times. The V and J genes are TRBV20-1 and TRBJ2-2; D possibly corresponds to TRBD1 (5 bases). V lost 0 bases, J lost 5 bases, and 13 bases lay in between. Germline V gene data show CDR1 as DFQATT and CDR2 as SNEGSKA (reference sequence). There are 15 residues in the CDR3. DNA of the CDR3: TGCAGTGCTAGAGATGGGGCAGTTTCTACCGGGGAGCTGTTTTTT. Its protein is CSARDGAVSTGELFF.

Of note for this clonotype: A much larger clone lies a single base off, so this may be a read error. V gene TRBV12-3 or TRBV12-4 combines with J gene TRBJ2-1, with D possibly being TRBD2 (7 bases). CDR3 length: 14 residues. DNA for the CDR3: TGTGCCGGCAGTCCACGCGGGGGCTCGAATGAGCAGTTCTTC. Residues: CAGSPRGGSNEQFF.

The V gene is TRBV27, the J gene TRBJ2-7, with TRBD2 identical over 8 bases. The V gene's germline CDR1 is MNHEY and CDR2 SMNVEV (reference sequence). The CDR3 is 14 residues long. The V segment lost 0 bases and the J segment 9 bases; nucleotides outside the gene matches: 7. The CDR3 DNA reads TGTGCCAGCAGTTTATCGGGTAGCGGGGCAGTGCAGTACTTC. Residues: CASSLSGSGAVQYF.

The genes are TRBV6-5 and TRBJ2-1, with unresolved D. The CDR3 contains 14 residues. Looked up from germline, CDR1 is MNHEY and CDR2 is SVGAGI. The germline V and J ends were trimmed by 6 bases and 7 bases, with 16 bases remaining between them. The CDR3 coding sequence is TGTGCCAGCAGAACGGGCGCTCATAGGAATGAGCAGTTCTTC. Its translation: CASRTGAHRNEQFF.

This clonotype appeared once. The J gene is TRBJ2-5, the V gene TRBV12-3 or TRBV12-4; D remains ambiguous. The assigned J gene may be wrong: the sequence end matches TRBJ2-7 better. The CDR3 sequence is 14 residues long. DNA for the CDR3: TGTGCCAGCAGTTTAGCTGCCACCCACTACGAGCAGTACTTC. It is translated as CASSLAATHYEQYF.

The chain joins TRBV29-1 to TRBJ2-3; TRBD2 might be the D (6 bases). The V end lost 2 bases, the J end lost 3 bases, and 12 bases lay between the germline ends. Germline V CDR1 and CDR2: SQVTM, ANQGSEA. This CDR3 region has 14 residues. CDR3 loop: CSVEKASATDTQYF. The CDR3 DNA is TGCAGCGTTGAAAAGGCTAGCGCGACAGATACGCAGTATTTT.

CDR3 DNA sequence: TGTGCCAGCAGTTTCCAGCAGGGGAGGGCTGAAGCTTTCTTT. Its translation: CASSFQQGRAEAFF. This chain joins TRBV6-5 and TRBJ1-1; a weak D match, TRBD1 (6 bases). This CDR3 is 14 amino acids long. Germline V CDR1 and CDR2: MNHEY, SVGAGI. The V and J ends lost 4 bases and 6 bases respectively, with 15 bases between them.

This clonotype has at least ten counts. The rearrangement uses TRBV4-3 and TRBJ2-5; D unresolved. Trimming left V 0 bases short and J 4 bases short, with 9 bases between. Germline CDR1 is LGHNA and CDR2 is YSLEER. There are 14 residues in the CDR3. The CDR3 spells CASSQEFGPETQYF. CDR3 nucleotides: TGCGCCAGCAGCCAAGAGTTCGGCCCAGAGACCCAGTACTTC.

This sequence joins TRBV7-9 and TRBJ2-7; 13 nucleotides agree with TRBD2. The J segment lost 0 bases and the V segment lost 3 bases, leaving 5 bases of the junction unmatched. Germline CDR1 is SEHNR and CDR2 is FQNEAQ (reference sequence). The CDR3 runs 17 residues. CDR3 residues: CASSFTSGRVHSYEQYF. The CDR3 nucleotides read TGTGCCAGCAGCTTCACTAGCGGGAGGGTTCACTCCTACGAGCAGTACTTC.

This clonotype came up a few times. The chain employs TRBV20-1 and TRBJ2-3; 8 bases are shared with TRBD2. The CDR3 runs 14 residues. Germline V gene sequence: CDR1 DFQATT, CDR2 SNEGSKA (reference sequence). After removal of 6 bases from V and 4 bases from J, the junction contained 9 bases not matched to a gene. CDR3 sequence (DNA): TGCAGTGCCCTATTAGCGGGAATGTCAGATACGCAGTATTTT. Protein: CSALLAGMSDTQYF.

CDR3 loop: CASGGQVSYEQYF. In nucleotides, the CDR3 is TGTGCCAGCGGGGGACAGGTCTCCTACGAGCAGTACTTC. The chain employs TRBV2 and TRBJ2-7; the match to TRBD1 covers 8 bases. Trimming took 8 bases from V and 0 from J; bases not matched to a gene: 3. CDR3 size: 13 residues. The germline V gene has CDR1 SNHLY and CDR2 FYNNEI.

In this sample, this clonotype turned up a few times. The rearrangement joins TRBV7-3 to TRBJ2-3; TRBD2 matches at 8 bases. V was pared by 1 base and J by 0 bases, with 3 bases of the junction left unmatched. The CDR3 loop spans 16 amino acids. CDR1 SGHTA and CDR2 FQGTGA come from the germline V gene. The CDR3 here is CASSLMLAGSTDTQYF. CDR3 nucleotide sequence: TGTGCCAGCAGCTTAATGTTAGCGGGGAGCACAGATACGCAGTATTTT.